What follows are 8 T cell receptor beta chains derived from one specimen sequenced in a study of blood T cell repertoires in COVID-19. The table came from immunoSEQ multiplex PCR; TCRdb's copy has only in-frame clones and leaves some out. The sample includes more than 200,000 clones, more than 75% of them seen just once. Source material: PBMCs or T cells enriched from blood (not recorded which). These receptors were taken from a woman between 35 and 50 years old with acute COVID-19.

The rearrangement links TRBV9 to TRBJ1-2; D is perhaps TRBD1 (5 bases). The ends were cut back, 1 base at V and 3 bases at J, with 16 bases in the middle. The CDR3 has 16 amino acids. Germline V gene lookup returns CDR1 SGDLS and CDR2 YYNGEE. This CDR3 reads CASSVNRQGLDYGYTF. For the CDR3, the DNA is TGTGCCAGCAGCGTAAACAGGCAGGGATTAGACTATGGCTACACCTTC.

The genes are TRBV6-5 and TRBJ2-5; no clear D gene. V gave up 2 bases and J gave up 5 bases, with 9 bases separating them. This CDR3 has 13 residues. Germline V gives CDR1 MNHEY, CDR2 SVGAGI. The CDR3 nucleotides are TGTGCCAGCAGTTACGACACGGTGGAGACCCAGTACTTC. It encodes CASSYDTVETQYF.

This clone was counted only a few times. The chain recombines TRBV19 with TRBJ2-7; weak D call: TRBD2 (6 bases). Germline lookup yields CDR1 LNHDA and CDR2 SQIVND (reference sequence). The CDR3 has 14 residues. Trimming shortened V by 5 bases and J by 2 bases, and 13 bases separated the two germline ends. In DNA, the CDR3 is TGTGCCAGTAGTCCGGGGGTAGCGGCCTACGAGCAGTACTTC. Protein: CASSPGVAAYEQYF.

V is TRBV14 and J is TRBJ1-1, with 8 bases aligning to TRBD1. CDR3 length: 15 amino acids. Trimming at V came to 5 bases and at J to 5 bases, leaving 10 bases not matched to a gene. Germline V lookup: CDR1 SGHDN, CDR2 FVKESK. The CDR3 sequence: CASSFPDRVETEAFF. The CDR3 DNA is TGTGCCAGCAGCTTCCCGGACAGGGTCGAAACTGAAGCTTTCTTT.

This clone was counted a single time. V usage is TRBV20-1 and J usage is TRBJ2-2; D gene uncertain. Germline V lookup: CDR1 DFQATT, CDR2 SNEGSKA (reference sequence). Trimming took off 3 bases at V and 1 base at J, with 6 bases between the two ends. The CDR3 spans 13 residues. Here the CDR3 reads CSASTKNTGELFF. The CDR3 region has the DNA TGCAGTGCTAGTACAAAGAACACCGGGGAGCTGTTTTTT.

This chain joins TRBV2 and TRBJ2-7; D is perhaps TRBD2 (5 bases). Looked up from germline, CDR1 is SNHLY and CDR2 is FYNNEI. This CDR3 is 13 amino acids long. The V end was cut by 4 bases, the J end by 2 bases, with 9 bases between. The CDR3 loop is CASSGEGAYEQYF. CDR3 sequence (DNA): TGTGCCAGCAGTGGTGAGGGCGCCTACGAGCAGTACTTC.

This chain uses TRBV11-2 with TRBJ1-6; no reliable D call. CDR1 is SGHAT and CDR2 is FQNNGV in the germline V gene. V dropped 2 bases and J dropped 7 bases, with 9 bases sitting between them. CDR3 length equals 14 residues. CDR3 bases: TGTGCCAGCAGCTTATTGGAGACGAATTCACCCCTCCACTTT. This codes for CASSLLETNSPLHF.

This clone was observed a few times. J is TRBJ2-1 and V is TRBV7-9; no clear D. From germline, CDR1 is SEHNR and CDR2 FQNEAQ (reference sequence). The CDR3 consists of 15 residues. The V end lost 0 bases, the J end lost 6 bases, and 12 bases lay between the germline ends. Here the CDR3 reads CASSLAKPGGNEQFF. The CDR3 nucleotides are TGTGCCAGCAGCTTAGCGAAGCCCGGCGGCAATGAGCAGTTCTTC.